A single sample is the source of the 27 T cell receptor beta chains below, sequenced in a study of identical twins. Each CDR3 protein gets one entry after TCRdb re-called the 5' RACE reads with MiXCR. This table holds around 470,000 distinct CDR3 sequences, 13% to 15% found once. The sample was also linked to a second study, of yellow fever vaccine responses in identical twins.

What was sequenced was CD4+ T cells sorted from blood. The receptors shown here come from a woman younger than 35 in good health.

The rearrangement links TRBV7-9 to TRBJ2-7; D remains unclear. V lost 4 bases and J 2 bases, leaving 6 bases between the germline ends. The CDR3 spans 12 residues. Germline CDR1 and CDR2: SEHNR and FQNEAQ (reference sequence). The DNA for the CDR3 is TGTGCCAGCAGCTCCTACCCCTACGAGCAGTACTTC. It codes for CASSSYPYEQYF.

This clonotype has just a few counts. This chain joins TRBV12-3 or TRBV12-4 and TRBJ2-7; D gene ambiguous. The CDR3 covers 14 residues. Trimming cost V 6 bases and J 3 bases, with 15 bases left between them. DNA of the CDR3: TGTGCCAGCAGGCCGCGGACCTCTTTCTACGAGCAGTACTTC. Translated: CASRPRTSFYEQYF.

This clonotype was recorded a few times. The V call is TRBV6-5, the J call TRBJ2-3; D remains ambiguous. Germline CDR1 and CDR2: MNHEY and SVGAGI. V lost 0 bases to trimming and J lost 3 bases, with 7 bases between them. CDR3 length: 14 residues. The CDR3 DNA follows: TGTGCCAGCAGTTACTCGCCGGGTACAGATACGCAGTATTTT. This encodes CASSYSPGTDTQYF.

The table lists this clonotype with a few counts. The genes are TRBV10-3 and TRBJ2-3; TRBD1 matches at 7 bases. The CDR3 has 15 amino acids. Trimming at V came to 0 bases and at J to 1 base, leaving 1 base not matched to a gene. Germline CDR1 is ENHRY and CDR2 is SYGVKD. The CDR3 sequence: CAISESTGRTDTQYF. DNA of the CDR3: TGTGCCATCAGTGAGTCGACAGGGCGCACAGATACGCAGTATTTT.

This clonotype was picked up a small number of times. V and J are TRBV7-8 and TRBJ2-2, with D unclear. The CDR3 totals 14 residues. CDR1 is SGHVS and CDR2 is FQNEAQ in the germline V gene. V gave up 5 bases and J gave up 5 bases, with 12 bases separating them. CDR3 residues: CASSPNPRTGELFF. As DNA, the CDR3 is TGTGCCAGCAGCCCCAACCCTAGGACCGGGGAGCTGTTTTTT.

The CDR3 sequence is CASTLWPGVPGDEQFF. The CDR3 DNA reads as TGTGCCAGCACCCTTTGGCCCGGAGTCCCCGGCGATGAGCAGTTCTTC. The chain uses TRBV6-4 and TRBJ2-1; D remains ambiguous. The CDR3 has 16 amino acids. The V end lost 7 bases, the J end lost 8 bases, and 24 bases lay between the germline ends. From germline, CDR1 is MRHNA and CDR2 SNTAGT.

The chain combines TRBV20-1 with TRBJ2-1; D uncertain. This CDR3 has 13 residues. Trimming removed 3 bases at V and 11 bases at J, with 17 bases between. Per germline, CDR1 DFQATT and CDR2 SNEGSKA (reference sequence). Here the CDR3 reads CSARGKQTLKQFF. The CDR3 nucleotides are TGCAGTGCTAGGGGAAAACAGACGTTAAAGCAGTTCTTC.

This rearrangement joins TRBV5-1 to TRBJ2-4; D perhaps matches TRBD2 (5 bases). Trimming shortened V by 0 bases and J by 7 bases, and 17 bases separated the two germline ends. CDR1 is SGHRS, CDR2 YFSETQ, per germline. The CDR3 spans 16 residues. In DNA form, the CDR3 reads TGCGCCAGCAGCTTGGCCCTTAGTCGGGGATCTAACATTCAGTACTTC. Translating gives CASSLALSRGSNIQYF. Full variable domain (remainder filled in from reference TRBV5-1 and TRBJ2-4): KAGVTQTPRYLIKTRGQQVTLSCSPISGHRSVSWYQQTPGQGLQFLFEYFSETQRNKGNFPGRFSGRQFSNSRSEMNVSTLELGDSALYLCASSLALSRGSNIQYFGAGTRLSVL.

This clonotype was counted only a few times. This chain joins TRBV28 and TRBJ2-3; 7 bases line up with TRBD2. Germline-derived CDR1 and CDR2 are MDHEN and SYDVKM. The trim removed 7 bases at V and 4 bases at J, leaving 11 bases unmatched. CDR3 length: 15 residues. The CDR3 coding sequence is TGTGCCAGCACCTGGGGTCGTGGGGGGGCAGATACGCAGTATTTT. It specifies CASTWGRGGADTQYF.

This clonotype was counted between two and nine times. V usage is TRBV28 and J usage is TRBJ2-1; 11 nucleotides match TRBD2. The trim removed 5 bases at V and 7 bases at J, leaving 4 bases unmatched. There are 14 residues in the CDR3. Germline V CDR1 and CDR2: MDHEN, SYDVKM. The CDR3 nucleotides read TGTGCCAGCAGTCATAGCGGGAGGGCGAATGAGCAGTTCTTC. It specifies CASSHSGRANEQFF.

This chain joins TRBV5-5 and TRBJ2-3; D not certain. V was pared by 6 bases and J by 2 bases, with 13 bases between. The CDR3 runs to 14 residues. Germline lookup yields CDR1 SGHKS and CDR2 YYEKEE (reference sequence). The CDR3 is CASTIGPDTDTQYF. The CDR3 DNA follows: TGTGCCAGCACCATTGGACCCGACACAGATACGCAGTATTTT.

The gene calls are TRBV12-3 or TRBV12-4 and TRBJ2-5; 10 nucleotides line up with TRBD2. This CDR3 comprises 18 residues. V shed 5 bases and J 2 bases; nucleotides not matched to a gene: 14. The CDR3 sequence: CASSTRLAGELKQETQYF. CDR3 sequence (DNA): TGTGCCAGCAGTACGCGCCTAGCGGGGGAACTAAAGCAAGAGACCCAGTACTTC.

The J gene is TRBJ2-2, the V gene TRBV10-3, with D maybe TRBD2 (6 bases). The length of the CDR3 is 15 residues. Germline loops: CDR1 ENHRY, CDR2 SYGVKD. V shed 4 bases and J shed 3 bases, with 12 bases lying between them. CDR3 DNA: TGTGCCATCAGTGTGCTGGGGGGAGACACCGGGGAGCTGTTTTTT. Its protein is CAISVLGGDTGELFF.

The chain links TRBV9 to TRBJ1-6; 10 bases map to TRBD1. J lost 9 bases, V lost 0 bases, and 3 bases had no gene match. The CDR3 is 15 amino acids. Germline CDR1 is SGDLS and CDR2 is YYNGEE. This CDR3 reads CASSVEWDRGSPLHF. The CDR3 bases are TGTGCCAGCAGCGTAGAGTGGGACAGGGGTTCACCCCTCCACTTT.

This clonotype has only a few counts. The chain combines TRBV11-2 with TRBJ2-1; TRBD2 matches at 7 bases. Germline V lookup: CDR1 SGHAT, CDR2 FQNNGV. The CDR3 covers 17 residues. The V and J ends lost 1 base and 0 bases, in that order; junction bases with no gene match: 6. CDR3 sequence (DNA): TGTGCCAGCAGCTTAGTTAGCGGGTTGAGCTCCTACAATGAGCAGTTCTTC. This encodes CASSLVSGLSSYNEQFF.

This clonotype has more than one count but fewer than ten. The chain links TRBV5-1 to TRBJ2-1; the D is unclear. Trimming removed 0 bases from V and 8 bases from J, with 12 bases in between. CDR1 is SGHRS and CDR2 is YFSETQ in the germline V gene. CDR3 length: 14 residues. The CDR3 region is CASSLGASSHEQFF. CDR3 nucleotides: TGCGCCAGCAGCTTGGGGGCTTCGTCGCATGAGCAGTTCTTC.

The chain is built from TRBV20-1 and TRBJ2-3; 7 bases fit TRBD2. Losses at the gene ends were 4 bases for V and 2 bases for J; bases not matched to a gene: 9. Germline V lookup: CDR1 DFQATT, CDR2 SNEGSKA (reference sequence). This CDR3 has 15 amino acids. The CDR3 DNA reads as TGCAGTGCTACATCATCTAGCGGACTCACAGATACGCAGTATTTT. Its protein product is CSATSSSGLTDTQYF.

Written as DNA, the CDR3 is TGCAGTGCTAGAGTGGGGCAGGGGCCTGGCTATGGCTACACCTTC. Its translation: CSARVGQGPGYGYTF. This rearrangement joins TRBV20-1 to TRBJ1-2; a weak D match, TRBD1 (6 bases). The CDR3 runs to 15 residues. The V end lost 1 base, the J end lost 4 bases, and 16 bases lay between the germline ends. Germline CDR1 is DFQATT and CDR2 is SNEGSKA (reference sequence).

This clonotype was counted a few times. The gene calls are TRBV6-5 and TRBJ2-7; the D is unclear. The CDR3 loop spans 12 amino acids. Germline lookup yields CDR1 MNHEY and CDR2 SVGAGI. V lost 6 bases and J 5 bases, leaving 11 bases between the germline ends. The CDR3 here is CASRERTDEQYF. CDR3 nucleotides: TGTGCCAGCAGAGAGAGAACAGACGAGCAGTACTTC.

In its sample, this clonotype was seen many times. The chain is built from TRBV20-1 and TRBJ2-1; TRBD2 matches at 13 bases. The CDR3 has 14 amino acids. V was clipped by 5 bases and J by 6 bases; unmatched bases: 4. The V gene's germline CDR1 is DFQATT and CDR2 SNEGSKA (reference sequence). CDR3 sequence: CSADGLAGANEQFF. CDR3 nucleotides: TGCAGTGCTGATGGACTAGCGGGGGCCAATGAGCAGTTCTTC.

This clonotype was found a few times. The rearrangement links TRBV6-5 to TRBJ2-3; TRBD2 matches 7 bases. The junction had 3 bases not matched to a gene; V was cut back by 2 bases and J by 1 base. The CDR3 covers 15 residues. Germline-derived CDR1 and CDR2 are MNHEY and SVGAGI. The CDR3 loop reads CASSYEGRGTDTQYF. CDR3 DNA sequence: TGTGCCAGCAGTTACGAGGGGAGGGGCACAGATACGCAGTATTTT.

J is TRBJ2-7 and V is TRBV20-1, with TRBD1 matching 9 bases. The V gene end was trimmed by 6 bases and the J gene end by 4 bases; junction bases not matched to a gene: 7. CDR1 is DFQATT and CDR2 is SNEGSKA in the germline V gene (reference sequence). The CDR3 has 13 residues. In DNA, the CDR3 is TGCAGTGCAGACCGGGACAGGGCATACGAGCAGTACTTC. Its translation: CSADRDRAYEQYF.

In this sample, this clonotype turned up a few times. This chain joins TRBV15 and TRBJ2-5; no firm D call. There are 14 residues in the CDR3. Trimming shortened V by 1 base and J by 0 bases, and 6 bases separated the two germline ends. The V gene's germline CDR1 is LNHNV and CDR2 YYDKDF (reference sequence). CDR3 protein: CATSRVNYQETQYF. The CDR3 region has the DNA TGTGCCACCAGCAGAGTGAATTACCAAGAGACCCAGTACTTC. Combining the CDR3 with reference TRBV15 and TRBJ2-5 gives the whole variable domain DAMVIQNPRYQVTQFGKPVTLSCSQTLNHNVMYWYQQKSSQAPKLLFHYYDKDFNNEADTPDNFQSRRPNTSFCFLDIRSPGLGDTAMYLCATSRVNYQETQYFGPGTRLLVL.

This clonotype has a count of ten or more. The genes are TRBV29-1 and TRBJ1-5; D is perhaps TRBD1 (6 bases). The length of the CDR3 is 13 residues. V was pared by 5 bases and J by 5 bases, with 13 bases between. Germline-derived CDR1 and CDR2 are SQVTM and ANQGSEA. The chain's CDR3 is CSVRTGLDQPQHF. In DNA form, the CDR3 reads TGCAGCGTTAGAACAGGGCTTGATCAGCCCCAGCATTTT.

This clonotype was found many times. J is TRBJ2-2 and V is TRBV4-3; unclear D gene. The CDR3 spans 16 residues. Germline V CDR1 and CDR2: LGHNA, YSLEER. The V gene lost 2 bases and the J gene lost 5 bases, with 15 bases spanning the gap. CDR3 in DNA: TGCGCCAGCAGCCAAAAACACGGTTCCGGAACCGGGGAGCTGTTTTTT. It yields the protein CASSQKHGSGTGELFF.

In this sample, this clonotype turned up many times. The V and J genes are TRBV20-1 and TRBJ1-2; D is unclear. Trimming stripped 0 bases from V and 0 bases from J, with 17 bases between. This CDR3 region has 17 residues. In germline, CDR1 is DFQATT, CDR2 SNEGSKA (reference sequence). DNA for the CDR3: TGCAGTGCTAGAGATAGTGGAGCAGGCCGAGCTAACTATGGCTACACCTTC. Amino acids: CSARDSGAGRANYGYTF.

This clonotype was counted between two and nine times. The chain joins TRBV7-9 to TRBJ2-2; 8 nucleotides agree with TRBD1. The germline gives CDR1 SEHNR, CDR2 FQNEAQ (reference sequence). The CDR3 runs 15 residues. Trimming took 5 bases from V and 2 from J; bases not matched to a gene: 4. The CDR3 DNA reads TGTGCCAGCAGCGCCGGGACAGGCAACACCGGGGAGCTGTTTTTT. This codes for CASSAGTGNTGELFF.